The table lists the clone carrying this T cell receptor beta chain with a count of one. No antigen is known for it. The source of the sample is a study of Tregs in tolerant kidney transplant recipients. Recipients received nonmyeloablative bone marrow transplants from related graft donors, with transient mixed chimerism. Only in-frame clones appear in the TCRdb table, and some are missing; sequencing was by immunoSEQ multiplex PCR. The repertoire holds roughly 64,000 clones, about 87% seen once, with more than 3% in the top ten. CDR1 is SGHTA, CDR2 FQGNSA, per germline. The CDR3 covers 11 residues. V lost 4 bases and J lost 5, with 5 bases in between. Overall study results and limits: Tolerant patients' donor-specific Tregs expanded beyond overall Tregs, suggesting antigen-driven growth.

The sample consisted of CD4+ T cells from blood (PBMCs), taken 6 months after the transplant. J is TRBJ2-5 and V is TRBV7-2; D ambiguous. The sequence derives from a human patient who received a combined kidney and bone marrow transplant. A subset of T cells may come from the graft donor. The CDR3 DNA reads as TGTGCCAGCAGCTCGAGGGAGACCCAGTACTTC. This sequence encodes CASSSRETQYF.